This paragraph reports one TCR beta chain. Germline CDR1 is MNHEY and CDR2 is SVGAGI. CDR3 length: 13 residues. The V segment lost 5 bases and the J segment 4 bases; nucleotides outside the gene matches: 5. Assay: immunoSEQ multiplex PCR; the TCRdb copy retains only in-frame clones and omits some. The data contain some 27,000 clones, around four fifths of them seen just once; the ten biggest clones take up almost 40%. The data belong to a study of blood T cell repertoires in COVID-19. In the study overall: Nucleic acid was either cDNA or gDNA, and it came from T cells, B-cell-depleted T cells, or PBMCs.

The chain joins TRBV6-5 to TRBJ2-7, with 7 bases matching TRBD1. The clonotype was recovered from an older man with acute or convalescent COVID-19. Sequences were obtained from peripheral blood. CDR3 DNA: TGTGCCAGCAGTCCGAGACAGGGTTACGAGCAGTACTTC. This gives the protein CASSPRQGYEQYF.